The 6 T cell receptor beta chains listed next were all sequenced from one sample in a study of blood T cell repertoires in COVID-19 (dated by TCRdb to 2019 to 2021). The library came from the immunoSEQ multiplex PCR assay. The table was pulled from immuneACCESS by TCRdb, which kept in-frame rearrangements only. Such tables lose some clones; where checked, under half of the loss comes from unresolved V genes, and the rest has no known cause. The sample includes tens of thousands of clones, with 86% observed a single time. Under 30% of the sample is in the top ten clones. Sequences were obtained from peripheral blood. The receptors originated from a human donor in a cohort sampled during active COVID-19.

The CDR3 DNA sequence: TGTGCCAGCAGCTTGCCTGCGGCCTCCTACAATGAGCAGTTCTTC. Translation: CASSLPAASYNEQFF. The chain links TRBV5-8 to TRBJ2-1; D uncertain. The CDR3 length is 15 residues. Trimming took 1 base from V and 0 from J, leaving 8 bases between them. Germline CDR1 SGHTS, CDR2 YDEGEE.

This clone was counted a single time. The chain is built from TRBV7-8 and TRBJ1-4; D is possibly TRBD1 (6 bases). V lost 5 bases and J 3 bases, leaving 13 bases between the germline ends. This CDR3 region has 15 residues. In germline, CDR1 is SGHVS, CDR2 FQNEAQ. The CDR3 sequence is CASSEYRVANEKLFF. In nucleotides, the CDR3 is TGTGCCAGCAGCGAGTACAGGGTGGCTAATGAAAAACTGTTTTTT.

The chain employs TRBV2 and TRBJ1-2; the match to TRBD1 covers 10 bases. This CDR3 contains 15 residues. V trimming: 6 bases; J trimming: 3 bases; junction bases outside the gene matches: 7. Germline V CDR1 and CDR2: SNHLY, FYNNEI. For the CDR3, the DNA is TGTGCCAGCAGATTGCAGACAGGGGGCGACTATGGCTACACCTTC. Amino acids: CASRLQTGGDYGYTF.

V is TRBV7-2 and J is TRBJ2-2; TRBD1 matches 8 bases. The V gene's germline CDR1 is SGHTA and CDR2 FQGNSA. CDR3 length: 16 amino acids. J gave up 6 bases and V 5 bases, and 11 bases lay outside the gene matches. The CDR3 DNA is TGTGCCAGCAGCCTGACGACAGGGGTAATCTCCGGGGAGCTGTTTTTT. Amino acid sequence: CASSLTTGVISGELFF.

J is TRBJ2-2 and V is TRBV6-5; TRBD1 agrees at 9 bases. The V gene's germline CDR1 is MNHEY and CDR2 SVGAGI. Losses at the gene ends were 7 bases for V and 4 bases for J; bases not matched to a gene: 7. The CDR3 has 15 residues. CDR3 DNA: TGTGCCAGCAACCGGGACAGGGTGTCCACCGGGGAGCTGTTTTTT. Its translation is CASNRDRVSTGELFF.

The CDR3 nucleotides are TGTGCCAGTAGTCCCCCCGGGGTTTGGGGCGGGGAGCTGTTTTTT. It translates to CASSPPGVWGGELFF. The chain employs TRBV19 and TRBJ2-2, with D possibly matching TRBD2 (5 bases). CDR3 length: 15 residues. The germline V and J ends were trimmed by 5 bases and 7 bases, with 17 bases remaining between them. Germline CDR1 LNHDA, CDR2 SQIVND (reference sequence). The whole variable domain, remainder taken from reference TRBV19 and TRBJ2-2, is DGGITQSPKYLFRKEGQNVTLSCEQNLNHDAMYWYRQDPGQGLRLIYYSQIVNDFQKGDIAEGYSVSREKKESFPLTVTSAQKNPTAFYLCASSPPGVWGGELFFGEGSRLTVL.